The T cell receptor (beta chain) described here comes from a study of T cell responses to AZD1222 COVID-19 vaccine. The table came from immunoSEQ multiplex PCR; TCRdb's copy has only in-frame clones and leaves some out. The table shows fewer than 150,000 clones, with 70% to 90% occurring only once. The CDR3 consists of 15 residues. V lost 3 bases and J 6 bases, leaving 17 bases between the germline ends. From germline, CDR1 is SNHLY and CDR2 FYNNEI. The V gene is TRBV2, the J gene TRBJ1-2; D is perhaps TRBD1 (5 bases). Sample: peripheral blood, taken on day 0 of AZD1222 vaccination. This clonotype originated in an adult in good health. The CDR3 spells CASSDLPGRADGYTF. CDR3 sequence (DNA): TGTGCCAGCAGTGACCTACCGGGACGGGCGGATGGCTACACCTTC. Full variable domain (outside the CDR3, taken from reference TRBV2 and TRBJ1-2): EPEVTQTPSHQVTQMGQEVILRCVPISNHLYFYWYRQILGQKVEFLVSFYNNEISEKSEIFDDQFSVERPDGSNFTLKIRSTKLEDSAMYFCASSDLPGRADGYTFGSGTRLTVV.